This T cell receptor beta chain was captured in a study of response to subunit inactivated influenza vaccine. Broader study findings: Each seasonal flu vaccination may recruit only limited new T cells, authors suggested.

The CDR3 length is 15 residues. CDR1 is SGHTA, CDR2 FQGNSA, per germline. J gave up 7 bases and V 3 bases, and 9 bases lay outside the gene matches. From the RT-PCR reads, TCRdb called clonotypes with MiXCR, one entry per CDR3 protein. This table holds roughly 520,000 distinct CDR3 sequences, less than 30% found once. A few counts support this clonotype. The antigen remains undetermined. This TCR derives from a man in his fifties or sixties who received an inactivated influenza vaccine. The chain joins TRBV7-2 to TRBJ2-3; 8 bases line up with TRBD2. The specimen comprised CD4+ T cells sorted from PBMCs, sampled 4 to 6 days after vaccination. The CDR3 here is CASSFVESGRNTQYF. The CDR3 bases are TGTGCCAGCAGCTTTGTGGAAAGCGGGAGAAATACGCAGTATTTT. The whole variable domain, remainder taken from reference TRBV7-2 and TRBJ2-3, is GAGVSQSPSNKVTEKGKDVELRCDPISGHTALYWYRQSLGQGLEFLIYFQGNSAPDKSGLPSDRFSAERTGGSVSTLTIQRTQQEDSAVYLCASSFVESGRNTQYFGPGTRLTVL.